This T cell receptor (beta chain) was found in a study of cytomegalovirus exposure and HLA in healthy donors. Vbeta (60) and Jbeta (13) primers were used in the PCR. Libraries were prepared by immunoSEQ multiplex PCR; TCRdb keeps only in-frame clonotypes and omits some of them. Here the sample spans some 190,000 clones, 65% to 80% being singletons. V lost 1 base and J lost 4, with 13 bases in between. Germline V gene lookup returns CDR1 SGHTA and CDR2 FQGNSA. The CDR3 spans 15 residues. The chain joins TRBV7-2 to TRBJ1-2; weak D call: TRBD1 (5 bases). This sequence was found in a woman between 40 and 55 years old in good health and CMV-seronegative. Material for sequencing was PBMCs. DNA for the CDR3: TGTGCCAGCAGCTTAGGCCAGGGCAGGGCCTATGGCTACACCTTC. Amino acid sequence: CASSLGQGRAYGYTF. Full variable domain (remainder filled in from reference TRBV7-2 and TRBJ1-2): GAGVSQSPSNKVTEKGKDVELRCDPISGHTALYWYRQSLGQGLEFLIYFQGNSAPDKSGLPSDRFSAERTGGSVSTLTIQRTQQEDSAVYLCASSLGQGRAYGYTFGSGTRLTVV.